Sequencing of this TCR beta chain was carried out in a study of cytomegalovirus exposure and HLA in healthy donors. Study-level results: Diagnosis of cytomegalovirus status made by the classifier reportedly showed high specificity and sensitivity. In a later analysis, common viral pathogens appeared linked to several of the most significant clusters.

PCR was performed using 60 Vbeta and 13 Jbeta primers. The assay was immunoSEQ multiplex PCR, and TCRdb's table has in-frame clones only and misses some. Among 100,000 to 150,000 clones, 77% were seen once, and the ten largest hold 4.2%. In regard to this clone: Its antigen is not known.

This CDR3 has 15 amino acids. With V trimmed by 3 bases and J by 8 bases, 8 bases remained unmatched. CDR1 is SGHRS, CDR2 YFSETQ, per germline. This TCR derives from a male donor in good health and CMV-seropositive. The V gene is TRBV5-1, the J gene TRBJ1-6; the match to TRBD1 covers 7 bases. Sequenced: PBMCs. The chain's CDR3 is CASSSQGVPDSPLHF. The CDR3, as DNA: TGCGCCAGCAGCTCCCAGGGGGTACCCGATTCACCCCTCCACTTT. Based on the CDR3 plus reference TRBV5-1 and TRBJ1-6, the full variable domain is KAGVTQTPRYLIKTRGQQVTLSCSPISGHRSVSWYQQTPGQGLQFLFEYFSETQRNKGNFPGRFSGRQFSNSRSEMNVSTLELGDSALYLCASSSQGVPDSPLHFGNGTRLTVT.